The 30 T cell receptor beta chains below come from one sample, sequenced in a study of T cells in Graves' hyperthyroidism and ophthalmopathy. TCR beta CDR3 region amplification was performed from RNA transcripts. The HTBI set primed first-round TCR CDR3 RT-PCR. A single record per CDR3 protein comes from TCRdb applying MiXCR to the multiplex PCR reads. The table has some 360,000 distinct CDR3 sequences, approximately 15% seen once; the top ten hold about 11%. Sequencing was carried out using blood. Every receptor here comes from a woman aged 60-75 years with Graves' hyperthyroidism.

This clonotype was counted many times. V gene TRBV7-2 combines with J gene TRBJ2-3; 8 bases line up with TRBD1. The CDR3 extends over 15 amino acids. In germline, CDR1 is SGHTA, CDR2 FQGNSA. Unmatched junction bases numbered 3, after V lost 1 base and J lost 3 bases. The CDR3 nucleotides read TGTGCCAGCAGCTTAGGGACAGGGAAAACAGATACGCAGTATTTT. Translating gives CASSLGTGKTDTQYF. Full variable domain (remainder filled in from reference TRBV7-2 and TRBJ2-3): GAGVSQSPSNKVTEKGKDVELRCDPISGHTALYWYRQSLGQGLEFLIYFQGNSAPDKSGLPSDRFSAERTGGSVSTLTIQRTQQEDSAVYLCASSLGTGKTDTQYFGPGTRLTVL.

The chain couples TRBV20-1 to TRBJ2-1, with no clear D. Trimming removed 3 bases at V and 12 bases at J, with 15 bases between. The CDR3 covers 12 residues. Germline values: CDR1 DFQATT, CDR2 SNEGSKA (reference sequence). The CDR3 DNA reads as TGCAGTGCTAGGGGAACAGAGTGGGGGCAGTTCTTC. As protein: CSARGTEWGQFF.

This clonotype occurred many times. The chain couples TRBV12-3 or TRBV12-4 to TRBJ2-7, with TRBD2 matching 7 bases. V was clipped by 5 bases and J by 0 bases; unmatched bases: 7. This CDR3 spans 15 amino acids. CDR3 region: CASSREAGYSYEQYF. In DNA, the CDR3 is TGTGCCAGCAGTCGAGAAGCGGGGTACTCCTACGAGCAGTACTTC.

This clonotype was picked up many times. The rearrangement links TRBV20-1 to TRBJ2-5; TRBD1 matches 8 bases. V shed 0 bases and J 5 bases; nucleotides not matched to a gene: 5. Germline loops: CDR1 DFQATT, CDR2 SNEGSKA (reference sequence). The CDR3 is made up of 14 amino acids. In nucleotides, the CDR3 is TGCAGTGCTAGAGAGCAGGGGGCGGTGGAGACCCAGTACTTC. It yields the protein CSAREQGAVETQYF.

This clonotype was picked up many times. CDR3 loop: CASSSLDRYNEQFF. CDR3 coding DNA: TGTGCCAGCAGCTCCCTAGATCGCTACAATGAGCAGTTCTTC. The genes are TRBV7-9 and TRBJ2-1; no clear D. This CDR3 region has 14 residues. Per the germline V gene, CDR1 is SEHNR and CDR2 is FQNEAQ (reference sequence). Deletions cut 4 bases from V and 3 bases from J, with 10 bases between.

This clonotype was recorded at least ten times. The chain is built from TRBV7-9 and TRBJ2-1, with a tentative D call TRBD1 (6 bases). CDR1 is SEHNR, CDR2 FQNEAQ, per germline (reference sequence). The V end lost 10 bases, the J end lost 4 bases, and 17 bases lay between the germline ends. This CDR3 has 14 amino acids. CDR3 protein: CATNPGVLYNEQFF. Here the CDR3 DNA reads TGTGCCACTAACCCAGGGGTACTATACAATGAGCAGTTCTTC.

This clonotype was observed many times. In DNA, the CDR3 is TGTGCCAGCAGTCCTGACGGGGTTCAGGGCTACACCTTC. Translation: CASSPDGVQGYTF. The chain uses TRBV27 and TRBJ1-2; unclear D gene. CDR1 and CDR2 from the germline V gene are MNHEY and SMNVEV (reference sequence). Trimming shortened V by 5 bases and J by 8 bases, and 15 bases separated the two germline ends. The CDR3 loop spans 13 amino acids.

Ten or more counts support this clonotype. This chain joins TRBV20-1 and TRBJ1-2; D gene unclear. V was pared by 0 bases and J by 7 bases, with 6 bases between. Germline loops: CDR1 DFQATT, CDR2 SNEGSKA (reference sequence). CDR3 length: 11 amino acids. The CDR3 loop is CSAREVFGYTF. CDR3 sequence (DNA): TGCAGTGCTAGAGAGGTGTTTGGCTACACCTTC.

A remark on this clonotype: Since the CDR3 does not end with the conserved phenylalanine or tryptophan, this likely comes from a read error. This sequence joins TRBV10-3 and TRBJ2-6; 8 bases are a match to TRBD1. The J segment lost 0 bases and the V segment lost 10 bases, leaving 8 bases of the junction unmatched. Germline lookup yields CDR1 ENHRY and CDR2 SYGVKD. The CDR3 covers 16 residues. CDR3 nucleotide sequence: TGTGCCACTGGACAGGGCGACCTCTCTGGGGCCAACGTCCTGACTTCC. Translating gives CATGQGDLSGANVLTS.

This clonotype was counted many times. The chain is built from TRBV28 and TRBJ2-3, with D unresolved. The CDR3 has 13 amino acids. Germline V gene data show CDR1 as MDHEN and CDR2 as SYDVKM. Trimming stripped 10 bases from V and 1 base from J, with 12 bases between. The CDR3 loop reads CATEAAGTDTQYF. The CDR3 bases are TGTGCCACCGAGGCGGCCGGCACAGATACGCAGTATTTT.

The table lists this clonotype with many counts. V is TRBV27 and J is TRBJ1-2; a possible D gene is TRBD1 (5 bases). Germline V gene sequence: CDR1 MNHEY, CDR2 SMNVEV (reference sequence). The CDR3 loop spans 12 amino acids. The germline V and J ends were trimmed by 8 bases and 7 bases, with 14 bases remaining between them. CDR3 DNA: TGTGCCAGCGCCGGGACCGCAGGTGGCTACACCTTC. Its protein is CASAGTAGGYTF.

This clonotype occurred many times. The rearrangement links TRBV12-3 or TRBV12-4 to TRBJ1-1; D is unresolved. Trimming shortened V by 3 bases and J by 1 base, and 9 bases separated the two germline ends. The CDR3 has 14 residues. CDR3 sequence (DNA): TGTGCCAGCAGTTTTTCGGCCCCGAACACTGAAGCTTTCTTT. Translated, it gives CASSFSAPNTEAFF.

In its sample, this clonotype was seen many times. The rearrangement links TRBV3-1 to TRBJ2-1, with a tentative D call TRBD2 (6 bases). The CDR3 consists of 15 residues. Germline V gives CDR1 LGHDT, CDR2 YNNKEL (reference sequence). The V end was cut by 4 bases, the J end by 7 bases, with 17 bases between. This chain's CDR3 is CASSPGTQNANEQFF. Here the CDR3 DNA reads TGTGCCAGCAGCCCAGGGACTCAAAACGCGAATGAGCAGTTCTTC.

This clonotype occurred many times. The chain has TRBV7-9 and TRBJ2-1; D is ambiguous. The CDR3 covers 14 residues. The germline V gene has CDR1 SEHNR and CDR2 FQNEAQ (reference sequence). The germline V and J ends were trimmed by 5 bases and 0 bases, with 8 bases remaining between them. CDR3 coding DNA: TGTGCCAGCAGCCCTACCGTCTCCTACAATGAGCAGTTCTTC. Translation gives CASSPTVSYNEQFF.

This clonotype has a count of ten or more. The rearrangement links TRBV28 to TRBJ1-1; D perhaps matches TRBD1 (5 bases). Germline V CDR1 and CDR2: MDHEN, SYDVKM. This CDR3 has 11 residues. The V end was cut by 8 bases, the J end by 6 bases, with 10 bases between. CDR3 sequence (DNA): TGTGCCAGCCCGCGGGGGTCTGAAGCTTTCTTT. Its translation is CASPRGSEAFF.

The genes are TRBV6-1 and TRBJ2-2; D remains ambiguous. CDR1 is MNHNS, CDR2 SASEGT, per germline. Trimming pared 7 bases from V and 10 bases from J, leaving 16 bases between. This CDR3 has 13 amino acids. The CDR3 coding sequence is TGTGCCAGCAAACGTAGCTTCAGATCGGAGCTGTTTTTT. Protein: CASKRSFRSELFF.

This chain joins TRBV5-4 and TRBJ2-7; 9 bases agree with TRBD1. With 5 bases clipped from V and 2 bases from J, the junction kept 8 bases outside the gene matches. The CDR3 loop spans 15 amino acids. The germline CDR1 and CDR2 sequences are SGHNT and YYREEE (reference sequence). Here the CDR3 DNA reads TGTGCCAGCAGGGGGGACAGGGAAAAACCCTACGAGCAGTACTTC. Protein sequence: CASRGDREKPYEQYF.

This clonotype was counted only a few times. The chain carries TRBV7-9 and TRBJ2-2; 12 nucleotides align to TRBD2. CDR3 length: 15 amino acids. The germline V gene encodes CDR1 SEHNR and CDR2 FQNEAQ (reference sequence). The ends lost 6 bases at V and 7 bases at J; junction bases unmatched: 6. CDR3 bases: TGTGCCAGCAGTCAACTAGCGGGAGGTAGCGGGGAGCTGTTTTTT. Its protein product is CASSQLAGGSGELFF.

The rearrangement links TRBV20-1 to TRBJ2-7; 9 bases agree with TRBD1. The CDR3 is 14 amino acids. CDR1 and CDR2 from the germline V gene are DFQATT and SNEGSKA (reference sequence). V lost 3 bases to trimming and J lost 6 bases; unmatched junction nucleotides: 9. CDR3 sequence: CSARYGDREAEQYF. As DNA, the CDR3 is TGCAGTGCTAGGTATGGGGACAGGGAGGCCGAGCAGTACTTC.

V is TRBV7-9 and J is TRBJ2-6; D call uncertain. The CDR3 extends over 15 amino acids. V dropped 7 bases and J dropped 4 bases, with 14 bases sitting between them. The germline CDR1 and CDR2 sequences are SEHNR and FQNEAQ (reference sequence). The CDR3: CASTPGVRGANVLTF. As DNA, the CDR3 is TGTGCCAGCACCCCTGGCGTACGGGGGGCCAACGTCCTGACTTTC.

J is TRBJ2-7 and V is TRBV6-5; tentatively, D is TRBD1 (5 bases). With 2 bases removed from V and 7 bases from J, the gap between germline ends came to 15 bases. Germline assignment: CDR1 MNHEY and CDR2 SVGAGI. The CDR3 has 14 amino acids. DNA of the CDR3: TGTGCCAGCAGTTACGGCAGGGTGGATGGGGAGCAGTACTTC. Protein: CASSYGRVDGEQYF.

This clonotype was counted at least ten times. The J gene is TRBJ1-2, the V gene TRBV18; tentative D call: TRBD1 (5 bases). This CDR3 comprises 13 residues. Germline V CDR1 and CDR2: KGHSH, LQKENI. V was shortened by 2 bases and J by 6 bases, with 10 bases between the two germline ends. CDR3 residues: CASSPSGVDGYTF. The DNA for the CDR3 is TGTGCCAGCTCACCATCGGGGGTCGATGGCTACACCTTC. The entire variable domain, with the rest obtained from reference TRBV18 and TRBJ1-2, is as follows: NAGVMQNPRHLVRRRGQEARLRCSPMKGHSHVYWYRQLPEEGLKFMVYLQKENIIDESGMPKERFSAEFPKEGPSILRIQQVVRGDSAAYFCASSPSGVDGYTFGSGTRLTVV.

This clonotype was seen ten or more times. The J gene is TRBJ2-1, the V gene TRBV11-2; D is perhaps TRBD2 (6 bases). The ends were cut back, 3 bases at V and 0 bases at J, with 18 bases in the middle. CDR1 SGHAT and CDR2 FQNNGV come from the germline V gene. The CDR3 consists of 18 residues. The CDR3 sequence is CASSFARLAISSYNEQFF. Written as DNA, the CDR3 is TGTGCCAGCAGCTTCGCACGCCTAGCGATTTCCTCCTACAATGAGCAGTTCTTC.

This clonotype was recorded many times. V gene TRBV20-1 combines with J gene TRBJ2-5; TRBD1 might be the D (5 bases). Germline CDR1 DFQATT, CDR2 SNEGSKA (reference sequence). The CDR3 consists of 13 residues. With 1 base removed from V and 3 bases from J, the gap between germline ends came to 9 bases. CDR3 residues: CSARVNRKETQYF. DNA of the CDR3: TGCAGTGCTAGAGTGAACAGGAAAGAGACCCAGTACTTC.

This clonotype has a count of ten or more. The chain couples TRBV24-1 to TRBJ2-1; TRBD2 matches 9 bases. V lost 7 bases to trimming and J lost 7 bases; unmatched junction nucleotides: 16. From germline, CDR1 is KGHDR and CDR2 SFDVKD. The CDR3 extends over 17 amino acids. The CDR3 DNA is TGTGCCACCAGCCGGGGCGTCAGGAGCGGGGGGACTAATGAGCAGTTCTTC. Translation gives CATSRGVRSGGTNEQFF.

The V gene is TRBV5-1, the J gene TRBJ2-7; D might be TRBD1 (8 bases). Germline values: CDR1 SGHRS, CDR2 YFSETQ. V shed 4 bases and J shed 2 bases, with 16 bases lying between them. The CDR3 is 15 residues long. CDR3 DNA sequence: TGCGCCAGCAGCCCCGGACAGGGAGGGACCTACGAGCAGTACTTC. Translating gives CASSPGQGGTYEQYF.

Only a few counts were recorded for this clonotype. The rearrangement links TRBV10-3 to TRBJ2-2; D possibly corresponds to TRBD2 (6 bases). CDR1 is ENHRY and CDR2 is SYGVKD in the germline V gene. V was clipped by 9 bases and J by 3 bases, with 11 bases between them. The CDR3 covers 13 residues. CDR3 nucleotides: TGTGCCATTCGGGGGACCCACACCGGGGAGCTGTTTTTT. Translation gives CAIRGTHTGELFF.

The chain combines TRBV5-5 with TRBJ1-1; a possible D gene is TRBD1 (5 bases). Germline CDR1 reads SGHKS; CDR2 reads YYEKEE (reference sequence). There are 16 residues in the CDR3. V was trimmed by 0 bases and J by 1 base, leaving 13 bases between them. The CDR3, as DNA: TGTGCCAGCAGCTTGGCGGGGGGACCGACGAACACTGAAGCTTTCTTT. Translated, it gives CASSLAGGPTNTEAFF.

This clonotype was counted many times. The chain employs TRBV28 and TRBJ2-7; TRBD1 agrees at 7 bases. The V and J ends lost 3 bases and 0 bases, in that order; junction bases with no gene match: 5. The CDR3 is 15 amino acids. Germline V gene sequence: CDR1 MDHEN, CDR2 SYDVKM. The CDR3 is CASSFGQASSYEQYF. The DNA for the CDR3 is TGTGCCAGCAGTTTCGGACAGGCGAGCTCCTACGAGCAGTACTTC.

This clonotype was seen repeatedly, ten times or more. This chain joins TRBV12-3 or TRBV12-4 and TRBJ1-2; TRBD1 might be the D (6 bases). The CDR3 has 16 amino acids. The V end was cut by 3 bases, the J end by 0 bases, with 14 bases between. Here the CDR3 DNA reads TGTGCCAGCAGTTTTGCCGGGGGGCCCTCTAACTATGGCTACACCTTC. It translates to CASSFAGGPSNYGYTF.